The 15 T cell receptor beta chains below all came from one sample that was sequenced in a study of blood T cell repertoires in COVID-19. Assay: immunoSEQ multiplex PCR; the TCRdb copy retains only in-frame clones and omits some. This table holds 200,000 to 250,000 clones, roughly 84% found once. Specimen: peripheral blood. The receptors were gathered from a woman of 80 years or more with acute or convalescent COVID-19.

This rearrangement joins TRBV29-1 to TRBJ1-1; possible D gene TRBD1, 5 bases. Trimming removed 3 bases from V and 2 bases from J, with 7 bases in between. This CDR3 has 12 amino acids. CDR1 and CDR2 from the germline V gene are SQVTM and ANQGSEA. The CDR3 sequence: CSVDRDNTEAFF. Here the CDR3 DNA reads TGCAGCGTTGACAGGGATAACACTGAAGCTTTCTTT.

This rearrangement joins TRBV2 to TRBJ1-2; D gene unclear. V lost 6 bases and J lost 8, with 22 bases in between. The germline CDR1 and CDR2 sequences are SNHLY and FYNNEI. The CDR3 extends over 15 amino acids. The CDR3, as DNA: TGTGCCAGCAGGTCGGGGAGGGCGATTGGAATCGGCTACACCTTC. Translation gives CASRSGRAIGIGYTF.

The CDR3 spells CASRDTSYGNQPQHF. The DNA of the CDR3 is TGTGCCAGCAGGGACACCAGTTATGGCAATCAGCCCCAGCATTTT. V is TRBV2 and J is TRBJ1-5; TRBD1 might be the D (5 bases). CDR3 length: 15 amino acids. Trimming pared 6 bases from V and 2 bases from J, leaving 14 bases between. The germline V gene encodes CDR1 SNHLY and CDR2 FYNNEI. The full variable domain, rest sourced from reference TRBV2 and TRBJ1-5, is EPEVTQTPSHQVTQMGQEVILRCVPISNHLYFYWYRQILGQKVEFLVSFYNNEISEKSEIFDDQFSVERPDGSNFTLKIRSTKLEDSAMYFCASRDTSYGNQPQHFGDGTRLSIL.

For the CDR3, the DNA is TGTGCCAGCAGCCTCTTACCGGGACAGGGTTTCCCCTACGAGCAGTACTTC. Encoded protein: CASSLLPGQGFPYEQYF. V usage is TRBV7-2 and J usage is TRBJ2-7, with 9 bases matching TRBD1. The germline V gene encodes CDR1 SGHTA and CDR2 FQGNSA. J gave up 2 bases and V 5 bases, and 13 bases lay outside the gene matches. The CDR3 runs 17 residues.

The J gene is TRBJ2-1, the V gene TRBV7-3, with D tentatively TRBD2 (5 bases). Trimming stripped 0 bases from V and 2 bases from J, with 8 bases between. The CDR3 is 15 amino acids. The germline V gene has CDR1 SGHTA and CDR2 FQGTGA. The CDR3 bases are TGTGCCAGCAGCTTAACCCGGGGTCCCTACAATGAGCAGTTCTTC. Amino acid sequence: CASSLTRGPYNEQFF.

The chain is built from TRBV30 and TRBJ1-1, with D tentatively TRBD1 (5 bases). V gave up 8 bases and J gave up 0 bases, with 13 bases separating them. The V gene's germline CDR1 is GTSNPN and CDR2 SVGIG (reference sequence). CDR3 length equals 13 residues. CDR3 residues: CALRQLMNTEAFF. Here the CDR3 DNA reads TGTGCCCTGAGACAGTTAATGAACACTGAAGCTTTCTTT.

The V call is TRBV5-1, the J call TRBJ2-1; 7 bases match TRBD1. There are 15 residues in the CDR3. V trimming: 0 bases; J trimming: 7 bases; junction bases outside the gene matches: 7. CDR1 and CDR2 from the germline V gene are SGHRS and YFSETQ. The CDR3 protein is CASSLGEGARNEQFF. In nucleotides, the CDR3 is TGCGCCAGCAGCTTGGGAGAGGGGGCAAGAAATGAGCAGTTCTTC.

The chain uses TRBV11-3 and TRBJ2-7, with 8 bases aligning to TRBD2. The V gene's germline CDR1 is SGHNT and CDR2 YENEEA. V trimming: 0 bases; J trimming: 2 bases; junction bases outside the gene matches: 3. The CDR3 runs 15 residues. The DNA for the CDR3 is TGTGCCAGCAGCTTAGAAGGGACTAGAGCCTACGAGCAGTACTTC. It codes for CASSLEGTRAYEQYF.

J is TRBJ2-2 and V is TRBV4-2; possibly TRBD2 for D (6 bases). Trimming shortened V by 4 bases and J by 5 bases, and 20 bases separated the two germline ends. CDR1 is LGHNA and CDR2 is YNFKEQ in the germline V gene. The CDR3 is 17 amino acids. The CDR3 here is CASSPRAAGSITGELFF. The CDR3 region has the DNA TGTGCCAGCAGCCCGCGGGCGGCGGGATCTATTACCGGGGAGCTGTTTTTT.

This clone was found once. J is TRBJ1-4 and V is TRBV7-8; 8 nucleotides line up with TRBD1. This CDR3 spans 17 amino acids. CDR1 and CDR2 from the germline V gene are SGHVS and FQNEAQ. Germline trimming cut 0 bases from V and 4 bases from J; bases unmatched to any gene: 7. The CDR3 region is CASSLARTGKRNEKLFF. CDR3 DNA sequence: TGTGCCAGCAGCTTAGCCCGGACAGGGAAACGTAATGAAAAACTGTTTTTT.

CDR3 nucleotides: TGTGCCACCAGTGCCTCGCAAGACAGCCACACTGAAGCTTTCTTT. Translating it yields CATSASQDSHTEAFF. This sequence joins TRBV24-1 and TRBJ1-1; weak D call: TRBD1 (5 bases). The CDR3 extends over 15 amino acids. Trimming stripped 5 bases from V and 3 bases from J, with 15 bases between. Germline V CDR1 and CDR2: KGHDR, SFDVKD.

This chain links TRBV7-9 with TRBJ1-1; D unresolved. Germline V gene lookup returns CDR1 SEHNR and CDR2 FQNEAQ (reference sequence). V gave up 6 bases and J gave up 2 bases, with 4 bases separating them. This CDR3 is 11 amino acids long. CDR3 coding DNA: TGTGCCAGCAGATATAACACTGAAGCTTTCTTT. Residues: CASRYNTEAFF.

The CDR3 here is CASSGTVYGYTF. The CDR3 DNA reads as TGTGCCAGCAGTGGGACAGTCTATGGCTACACCTTC. The rearrangement uses TRBV6-2 or TRBV6-3 and TRBJ1-2, with 7 bases lining up with TRBD1. Germline trimming cut 5 bases from V and 4 bases from J; bases unmatched to any gene: 1. This CDR3 has 12 amino acids. Germline CDR1 MNHEY, CDR2 SVGEGT.

The chain couples TRBV6-5 to TRBJ2-3; D possibly corresponds to TRBD2 (7 bases). V gave up 7 bases and J gave up 4 bases, with 15 bases separating them. Germline values: CDR1 MNHEY, CDR2 SVGAGI. CDR3 length: 14 residues. The DNA of the CDR3 is TGTGCCAGCAAGGGGGGGGGCCCCCCAGATACGCAGTATTTT. It codes for CASKGGGPPDTQYF.

The chain employs TRBV7-9 and TRBJ2-3, with D perhaps TRBD1 (5 bases). From germline, CDR1 is SEHNR and CDR2 FQNEAQ (reference sequence). The CDR3 is 14 amino acids. V was pared by 9 bases and J by 4 bases, with 17 bases between. The CDR3 loop reads CASYPDSAADTQYF. DNA for the CDR3: TGTGCCAGTTACCCCGACAGTGCGGCAGATACGCAGTATTTT.